A selection of T cell receptor beta chains follows, all from one sample in a study of blood T cell repertoires in COVID-19. TCRdb keeps only in-frame clones here, not all; method: immunoSEQ multiplex PCR. This sample has under 300,000 clones, with 75% to 90% found just once. The sequenced sample consisted of peripheral blood. These receptors came from a woman between 65 and 79 years old with COVID-19, enrolled during active disease. The CDR3 runs from the conserved cysteine through the conserved F or W. A D gene is named only where the DNA matches it firmly. The size field is filled for only some rows; it gives once, few, many or a size class.

TRBV7-2	TRBD1	TRBJ1-6	few	TGTGCCAGCAGGCCGACAGGGGCTAATTCACCCCTCCACTTT	CASRPTGANSPLHF
TRBV18	.	TRBJ1-2	once	TGTGCCAGCTCTCCCCTTGGGGGGAGATCGAACTATGGCTACACCTTC	CASSPLGGRSNYGYTF
TRBV7-9	TRBD1	TRBJ1-2	once	TGTGCCAGCAGCCGACAGGGCCCTGGGGGCTACACCTTC	CASSRQGPGGYTF
TRBV10-2	TRBD1	TRBJ1-1	.	TGCGCCAGCAGTGGGATAAATACGGGACAGGGGGTTTACACTGAAGCTTTCTTT	CASSGINTGQGVYTEAFF
TRBV30	.	TRBJ1-6	.	TGTGCCTGGAGTGTACGGAGCCGACGCAATTCACCCCTCCACTTT	CAWSVRSRRNSPLHF
TRBV25-1	.	TRBJ1-5	.	TGTGCCAGCAGTGAAGGAGGGTCGGGGAATCAGCCCCAGCATTTT	CASSEGGSGNQPQHF
TRBV24-1	TRBD1	TRBJ1-5	.	TGTGCCACCAGCGCTACTTTGGGACAGGGGGAGGATCAGCCCCAGCATTTT	CATSATLGQGEDQPQHF
TRBV18	TRBD1	TRBJ1-2	.	TGTGCCAGCTCACCGGTCCCAGGGGGCGGGGCCCGGGACTATGGCTACACCTTC	CASSPVPGGGARDYGYTF
TRBV2	.	TRBJ1-6	.	TGTGCCAGCAGTGAGACTACATGGTCACCCCTCCACTTT	CASSETTWSPLHF
TRBV2	TRBD1	TRBJ2-2	.	TGTGCCAGCAGTGAGGGGACAGGGGCCACCGGGGAGCTGTTTTTT	CASSEGTGATGELFF
TRBV7-2	TRBD2	TRBJ2-5	.	TGTGCCAGCAGCTTTAGACTAGCGGGGGGGGAGACCCAGTACTTC	CASSFRLAGGETQYF
TRBV2	TRBD2	TRBJ2-3	.	TGTGCCAGCAAGACTAGCAATTTAGCAGATACGCAGTATTTT	CASKTSNLADTQYF
TRBV5-1	TRBD1	TRBJ2-7	.	TGCGCCAGCAGCCCGGGGTCTGGGACAGGGGGTCACGAGCAGTACTTC	CASSPGSGTGGHEQYF
TRBV7-2	TRBD1	TRBJ1-1	few	TGTGCCAGCAGCTCGACCGGGACAGGTAACACTGAAGCTTTCTTT	CASSSTGTGNTEAFF
TRBV11-2	TRBD2	TRBJ2-5	.	TGTGCCAGCAGCACCGCCCAGAGACTAGCGGGGGTAGGGGAGACCCAGTACTTC	CASSTAQRLAGVGETQYF
TRBV19	.	TRBJ2-1	.	TGTGCCAGCAACCCGACATTTTCCTACAATGAGCAGTTCTTC	CASNPTFSYNEQFF